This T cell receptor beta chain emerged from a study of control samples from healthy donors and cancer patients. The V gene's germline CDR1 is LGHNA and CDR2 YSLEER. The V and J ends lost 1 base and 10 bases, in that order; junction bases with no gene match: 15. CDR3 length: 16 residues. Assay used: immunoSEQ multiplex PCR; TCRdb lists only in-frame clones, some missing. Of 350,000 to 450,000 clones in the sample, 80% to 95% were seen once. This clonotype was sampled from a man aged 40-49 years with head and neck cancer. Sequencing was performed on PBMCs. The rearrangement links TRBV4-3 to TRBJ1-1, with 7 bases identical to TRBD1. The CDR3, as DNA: TGCGCCAGCAGCCAAGGCCTCCTGACAGGGTTGATGGGAGCTTTCTTT. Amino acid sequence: CASSQGLLTGLMGAFF.